A selection of T cell receptor beta chains follows, all from one sample in a study of monozygotic twins with cystic fibrosis. Profiling relied on immunoSEQ multiplex PCR, and the TCRdb table lists in-frame clones only, not all of them. This sample has about 15,000 clones, with around 93% found just once. Sequenced sample: blood. All receptors derive from a girl aged 2 to 10 with cystic fibrosis. Both conserved end residues are part of each CDR3. Fields, in order: D gene, J gene, V gene, CDR3 DNA, CDR3 protein. A D gene is named only where the DNA matches it firmly.

>-|TRBJ1-2|TRBV25-1
TGTGCCAGCAGTGACGCCCTCCCTATGGGCTACACCTTC
CASSDALPMGYTF
>-|TRBJ2-5|TRBV7-9
TGTGCCAGCAGCTTAGCCTTGGGTTCGGGCCAAGAGACCCAGTACTTC
CASSLALGSGQETQYF
>-|TRBJ1-3|TRBV5-4
TGTGCCAGCAGCTTGACGGGCGATTCTGGAAACACCATATATTTT
CASSLTGDSGNTIYF
>-|TRBJ1-5|TRBV7-2
TGTGCCAGCAGCCAACAGAATCAGCCCCAGCATTTT
CASSQQNQPQHF
>-|TRBJ1-4|TRBV11-3
TGTGCCAGCAGCTCCGAAAATGAAAAACTGTTTTTT
CASSSENEKLFF
>-|TRBJ1-3|TRBV10-3
TGTGCCAGCCTAAGTAGGGGAAACACCATATATTTT
CASLSRGNTIYF
>TRBD2|TRBJ2-7|TRBV7-9
TGTGCCAGCAGCCCACCTAGCGGGAGGGGCGAGCAGTACTTC
CASSPPSGRGEQYF
>TRBD2|TRBJ2-3|TRBV15
TGTGCCACCAGCTTACGCCTGGCGGGAGCCCCTCGGGATACGCAGTATTTT
CATSLRLAGAPRDTQYF
>-|TRBJ1-4|TRBV5-4
TGTGCCAGCAGCGATGGGGGCCGGGGGGAAAAACTGTTTTTT
CASSDGGRGEKLFF
>-|TRBJ1-5|TRBV30
TGTGCCTGGAGTGTAAGGGCAGTCAATCAGCCCCAGCATTTT
CAWSVRAVNQPQHF
>-|TRBJ2-6|TRBV6-6
TGTGCCAGCAGTTACGTAGCTGCTGGGGCCAACGTCCTGACTTTC
CASSYVAAGANVLTF
>TRBD1|TRBJ2-1|TRBV14
TGTGCCAGCAGCCTCCGGACAGGATCCTACAATGAGCAGTTCTTC
CASSLRTGSYNEQFF
>TRBD2|TRBJ2-2|TRBV12-5
TGTGCTAGTGGTTATCTAGCGGGAGGCCCCACCGGGGAGCTGTTTTTT
CASGYLAGGPTGELFF
>-|TRBJ2-7|TRBV27
TGTGCCAGCAGTTTGGGTAGATTAGCCTACGAGCAGTACTTC
CASSLGRLAYEQYF